These T cell receptor beta chains were read from a single sample in a study of regulatory T cells in long-lasting Graves disease. TCRdb re-analysed the multiplex PCR reads in MiXCR, keeping a single row per CDR3 protein. The profile shows 560,000 or so distinct CDR3 sequences, around 16% of them singletons. Separately, the same data were catalogued under a study of T cells in Graves' hyperthyroidism and ophthalmopathy.

This material consisted of peripheral blood mononuclear cells (PBMCs), taken at new diagnosis, from a patient treated with antithyroid drugs. Receptors were obtained from a man between 18 and 29 years old with Graves disease. The CDR3 runs from the conserved cysteine through the conserved F or W. Fields, in order: D gene, V gene, J gene, clone size, CDR3 protein, CDR3 DNA. The D gene is left open where the match is weak. Size values are once, few and many counts, or a class for expanded clones, and some rows have none.

.	TRBV2	TRBJ1-1	many	CASSPGVNTEAFF	TGTGCCAGCAGCCCCGGAGTGAACACTGAAGCTTTCTTT
TRBD2	TRBV12-3/TRBV12-4	TRBJ2-1	many	CASSPLAGGPHEQFF	TGTGCCAGCAGCCCACTGGCGGGAGGGCCCCATGAGCAGTTCTTC
.	TRBV7-3	TRBJ2-1	many	CASSLGGGVDEQFF	TGTGCCAGCAGCTTAGGAGGGGGGGTCGATGAGCAGTTCTTC
TRBD1	TRBV10-3	TRBJ1-2	.	CAIRNMDRDDYGYTF	TGTGCCATCAGAAATATGGACAGGGACGACTATGGCTACACCTTC
.	TRBV28	TRBJ2-7	many	CASSLRDLYEQYF	TGTGCCAGCAGCCTCCGGGACCTCTACGAGCAGTACTTC
.	TRBV7-3	TRBJ1-1	many	CASSNDRNTEAFF	TGTGCCAGCAGCAATGACAGGAACACTGAAGCTTTCTTT
TRBD1	TRBV27	TRBJ2-1	.	CASGMAGGAYNEQFF	TGTGCCAGTGGAATGGCAGGGGGAGCCTACAATGAGCAGTTCTTC
TRBD2	TRBV7-9	TRBJ2-4	few	CASSLSTSGLAKNIQYF	TGTGCCAGCAGCTTAAGTACTAGCGGGCTAGCCAAAAACATTCAGTACTTC
.	TRBV10-3	TRBJ2-6	few	CAISDVTDSGANVLTF	TGTGCCATCAGTGACGTCACAGACTCTGGGGCCAACGTCCTGACTTTC
.	TRBV12-5	TRBJ1-5	few	CASGLSGEQPQHF	TGTGCTAGTGGTTTATCGGGGGAACAGCCCCAGCATTTT
TRBD1	TRBV3-1	TRBJ1-6	few	CASSRIQGAQNSPLHF	TGTGCCAGCAGCCGAATCCAGGGGGCGCAAAATTCACCCCTCCACTTT
.	TRBV5-1	TRBJ1-1	many	CASSYHLAETEAFF	TGCGCCAGCAGTTACCACCTGGCCGAGACTGAAGCTTTCTTT
.	TRBV7-3	TRBJ2-7	few	CASSLAGPRGAYEQYF	TGTGCCAGCAGCTTAGCGGGCCCCCGGGGCGCCTACGAGCAGTACTTC
.	TRBV12-3/TRBV12-4	TRBJ2-1	many	CASGGYNEQFF	TGTGCCAGCGGAGGCTACAATGAGCAGTTCTTC
TRBD1	TRBV5-4	TRBJ2-3	.	CASSFRGRLSDTQYF	TGTGCCAGCAGCTTTAGGGGGCGCTTGTCAGATACGCAGTATTTT
.	TRBV20-1	TRBJ1-1	.	CSASDMNTEAFF	TGCAGTGCTAGCGATATGAACACTGAAGCTTTCTTT
TRBD1	TRBV28	TRBJ2-7	few	CASKQEDRGRNEQYF	TGTGCCAGCAAACAGGAGGACAGGGGGCGGAACGAGCAGTACTTC
.	TRBV12-3/TRBV12-4	TRBJ2-7	.	CASRSGPNYEQYF	TGTGCCAGCCGATCGGGGCCTAACTACGAGCAGTACTTC
TRBD1	TRBV10-1	TRBJ1-1	many	CASSDRGRGDTEAFF	TGCGCCAGCAGTGACAGGGGGCGCGGGGACACTGAAGCTTTCTTT
.	TRBV5-1	TRBJ2-1	many	CASSDASAPNEQFF	TGCGCCAGCAGCGATGCTAGCGCGCCAAATGAGCAGTTCTTC
TRBD2	TRBV20-1	TRBJ2-7	many	CSAAGAYEQYF	TGCAGTGCAGCGGGGGCCTACGAGCAGTACTTC
.	TRBV30	TRBJ2-3	many	CAWSLTGADTQYF	TGTGCCTGGAGCTTGACCGGGGCGGATACGCAGTATTTT